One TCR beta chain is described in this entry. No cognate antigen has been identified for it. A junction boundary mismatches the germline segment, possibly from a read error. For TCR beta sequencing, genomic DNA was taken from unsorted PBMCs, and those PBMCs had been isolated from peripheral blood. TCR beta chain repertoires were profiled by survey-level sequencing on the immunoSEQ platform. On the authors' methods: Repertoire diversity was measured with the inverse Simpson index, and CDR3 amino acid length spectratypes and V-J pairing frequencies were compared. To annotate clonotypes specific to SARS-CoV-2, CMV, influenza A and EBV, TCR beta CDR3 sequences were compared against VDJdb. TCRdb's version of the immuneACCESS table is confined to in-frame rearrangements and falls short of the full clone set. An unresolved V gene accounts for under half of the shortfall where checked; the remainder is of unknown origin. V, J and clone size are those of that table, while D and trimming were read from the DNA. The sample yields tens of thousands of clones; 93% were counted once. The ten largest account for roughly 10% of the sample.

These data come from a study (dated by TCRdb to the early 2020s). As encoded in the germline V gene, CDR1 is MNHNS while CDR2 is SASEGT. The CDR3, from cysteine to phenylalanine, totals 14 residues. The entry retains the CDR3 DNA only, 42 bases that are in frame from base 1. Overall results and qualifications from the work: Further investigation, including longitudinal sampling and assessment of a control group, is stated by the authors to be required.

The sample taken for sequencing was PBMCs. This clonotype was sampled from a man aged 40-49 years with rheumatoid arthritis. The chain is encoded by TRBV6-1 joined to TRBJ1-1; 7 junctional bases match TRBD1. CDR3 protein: CASREDRVLTEAFF. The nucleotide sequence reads TGTGCCAGCAGAGAAGACAGGGTTTTGACTGAAGCTTTCTTT.